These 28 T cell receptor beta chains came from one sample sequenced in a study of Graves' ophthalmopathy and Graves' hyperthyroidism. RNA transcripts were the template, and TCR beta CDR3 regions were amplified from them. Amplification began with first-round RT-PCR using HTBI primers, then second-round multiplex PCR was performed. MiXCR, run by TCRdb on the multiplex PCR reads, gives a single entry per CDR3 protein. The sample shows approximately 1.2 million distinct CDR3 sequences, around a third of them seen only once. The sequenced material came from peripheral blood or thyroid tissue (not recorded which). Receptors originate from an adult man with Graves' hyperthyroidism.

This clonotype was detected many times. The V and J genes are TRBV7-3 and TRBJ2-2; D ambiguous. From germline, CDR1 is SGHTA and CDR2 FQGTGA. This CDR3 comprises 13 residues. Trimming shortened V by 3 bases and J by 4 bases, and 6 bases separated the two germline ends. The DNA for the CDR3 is TGTGCCAGCAGCTTCGGCACCACCGGGGAGCTGTTTTTT. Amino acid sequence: CASSFGTTGELFF.

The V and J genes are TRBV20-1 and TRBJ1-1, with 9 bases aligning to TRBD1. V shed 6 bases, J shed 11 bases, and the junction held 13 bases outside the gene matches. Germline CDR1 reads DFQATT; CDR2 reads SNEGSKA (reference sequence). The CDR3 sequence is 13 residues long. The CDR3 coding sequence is TGCAGTGCGGCAGGGACAGGGAAGGTTGTTGCTTTCTTT. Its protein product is CSAAGTGKVVAFF.

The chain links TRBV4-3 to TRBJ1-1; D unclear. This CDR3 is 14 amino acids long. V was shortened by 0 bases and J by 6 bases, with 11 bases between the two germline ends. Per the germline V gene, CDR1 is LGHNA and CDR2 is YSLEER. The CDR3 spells CASSQENDPPEAFF. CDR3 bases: TGCGCCAGCAGCCAAGAAAATGATCCCCCTGAAGCTTTCTTT.

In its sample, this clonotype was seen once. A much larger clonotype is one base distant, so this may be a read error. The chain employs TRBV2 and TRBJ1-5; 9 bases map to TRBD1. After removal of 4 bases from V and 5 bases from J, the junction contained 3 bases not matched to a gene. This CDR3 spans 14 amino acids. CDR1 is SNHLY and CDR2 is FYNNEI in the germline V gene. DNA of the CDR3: TGTGCCAGCAGTGGGACAGGGGAGGATCAGCCCCAGCATTTT. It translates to CASSGTGEDQPQHF.

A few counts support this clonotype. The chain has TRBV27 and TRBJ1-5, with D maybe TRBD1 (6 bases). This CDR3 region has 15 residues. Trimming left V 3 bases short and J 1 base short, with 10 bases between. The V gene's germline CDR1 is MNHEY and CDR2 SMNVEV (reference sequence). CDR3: CASSFYGQSNQPQHF. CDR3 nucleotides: TGTGCCAGCAGTTTTTACGGACAGAGCAATCAGCCCCAGCATTTT.

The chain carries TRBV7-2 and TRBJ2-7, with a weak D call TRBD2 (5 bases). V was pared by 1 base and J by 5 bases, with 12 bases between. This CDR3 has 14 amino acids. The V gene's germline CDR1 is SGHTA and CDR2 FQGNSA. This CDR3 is CASSLGSGENEQYF. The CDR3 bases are TGTGCCAGCAGCTTAGGGTCCGGGGAGAACGAGCAGTACTTC.

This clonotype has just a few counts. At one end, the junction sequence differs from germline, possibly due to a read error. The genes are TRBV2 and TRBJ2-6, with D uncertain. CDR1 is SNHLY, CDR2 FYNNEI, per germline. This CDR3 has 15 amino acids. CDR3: CASSVGRSGVNVLTF. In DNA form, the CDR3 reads TGTGCCAGCAGTGTGGGCCGCTCTGGGGTCAACGTCCTGACTTTC.

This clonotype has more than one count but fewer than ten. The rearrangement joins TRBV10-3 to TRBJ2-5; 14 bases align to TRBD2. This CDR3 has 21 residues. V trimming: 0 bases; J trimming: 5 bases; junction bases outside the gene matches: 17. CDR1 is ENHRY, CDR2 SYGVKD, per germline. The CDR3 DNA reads TGTGCCATCAGTGAGTCGACAGGGACTAGCGGGAGTCGTATTGTTTTGGAGACCCAGTACTTC. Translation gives CAISESTGTSGSRIVLETQYF.

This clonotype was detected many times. As DNA, the CDR3 is TGCGCCAGCAGCCAAGATGGGTTGGGTCAGCCCAACTATGGCTACACCTTC. This gives the protein CASSQDGLGQPNYGYTF. This chain connects TRBV4-3 to TRBJ1-2, with D uncertain. The germline V gene encodes CDR1 LGHNA and CDR2 YSLEER. The ends were cut back, 0 bases at V and 2 bases at J, with 16 bases in the middle. The length of the CDR3 is 17 residues.

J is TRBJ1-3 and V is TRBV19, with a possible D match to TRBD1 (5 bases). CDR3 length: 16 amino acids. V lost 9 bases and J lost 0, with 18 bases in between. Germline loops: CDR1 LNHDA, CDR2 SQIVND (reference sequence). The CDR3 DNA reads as TGTGCCAGCAGCAACCGGGGCCAGCCCTCTGGAAACACCATATATTTT. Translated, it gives CASSNRGQPSGNTIYF. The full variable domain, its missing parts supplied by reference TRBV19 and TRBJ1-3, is DGGITQSPKYLFRKEGQNVTLSCEQNLNHDAMYWYRQDPGQGLRLIYYSQIVNDFQKGDIAEGYSVSREKKESFPLTVTSAQKNPTAFYLCASSNRGQPSGNTIYFGEGSWLTVV.

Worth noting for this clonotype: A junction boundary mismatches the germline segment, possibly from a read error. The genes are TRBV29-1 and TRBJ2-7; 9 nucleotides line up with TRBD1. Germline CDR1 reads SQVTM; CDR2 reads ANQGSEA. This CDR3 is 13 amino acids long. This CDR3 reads CSVPGTGTYEQCF. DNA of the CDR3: TGCAGCGTTCCCGGGACAGGGACCTACGAGCAGTGCTTC.

CDR3 nucleotide sequence: TGTGCCAGCATTCTCAGCGGGTCCTTGACCCAGTACTTC. Protein sequence: CASILSGSLTQYF. V gene TRBV7-9 combines with J gene TRBJ2-5; TRBD2 is a possible D gene (6 bases). With 7 bases removed from V and 7 bases from J, the gap between germline ends came to 16 bases. This CDR3 has 13 residues. Germline assignment: CDR1 SEHNR and CDR2 FQNEAQ (reference sequence).

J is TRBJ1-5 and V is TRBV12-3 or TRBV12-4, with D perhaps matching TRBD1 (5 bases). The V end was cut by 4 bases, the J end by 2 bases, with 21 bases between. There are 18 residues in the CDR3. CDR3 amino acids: CASSSLGLAGGRNQPQHF. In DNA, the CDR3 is TGTGCCAGCAGTTCCCTGGGACTAGCGGGAGGCCGCAATCAGCCCCAGCATTTT.

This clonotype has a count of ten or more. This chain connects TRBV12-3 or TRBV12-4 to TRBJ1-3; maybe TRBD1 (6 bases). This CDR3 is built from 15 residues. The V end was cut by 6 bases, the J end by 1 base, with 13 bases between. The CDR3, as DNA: TGTGCCAGCAGCATCACAGGGACTTCTGGAAACACCATATATTTT. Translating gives CASSITGTSGNTIYF.

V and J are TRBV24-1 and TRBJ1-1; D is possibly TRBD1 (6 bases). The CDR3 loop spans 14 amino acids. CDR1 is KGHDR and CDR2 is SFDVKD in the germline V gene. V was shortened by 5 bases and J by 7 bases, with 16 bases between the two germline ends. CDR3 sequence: CATSGLGGLSEAFF. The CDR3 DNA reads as TGTGCCACCAGTGGTCTAGGGGGACTCAGTGAAGCTTTCTTT.

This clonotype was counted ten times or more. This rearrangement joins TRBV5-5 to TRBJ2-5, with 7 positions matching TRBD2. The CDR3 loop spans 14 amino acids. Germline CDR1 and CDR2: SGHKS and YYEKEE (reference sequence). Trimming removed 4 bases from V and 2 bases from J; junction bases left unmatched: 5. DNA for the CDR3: TGTGCCAGCAGCCCCCTAGCGGCGCAAGAGACCCAGTACTTC. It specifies CASSPLAAQETQYF. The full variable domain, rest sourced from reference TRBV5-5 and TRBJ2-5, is DAGVTQSPTHLIKTRGQQVTLRCSPISGHKSVSWYQQVLGQGPQFIFQYYEKEERGRGNFPDRFSARQFPNYSSELNVNALLLGDSALYLCASSPLAAQETQYFGPGTRLLVL.

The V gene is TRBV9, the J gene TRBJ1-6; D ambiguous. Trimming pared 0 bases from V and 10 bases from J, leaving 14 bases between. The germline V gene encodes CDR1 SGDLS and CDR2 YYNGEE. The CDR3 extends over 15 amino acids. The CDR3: CASSVGFERQSPLHF. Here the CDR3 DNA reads TGTGCCAGCAGCGTAGGTTTCGAACGGCAATCACCCCTCCACTTT.

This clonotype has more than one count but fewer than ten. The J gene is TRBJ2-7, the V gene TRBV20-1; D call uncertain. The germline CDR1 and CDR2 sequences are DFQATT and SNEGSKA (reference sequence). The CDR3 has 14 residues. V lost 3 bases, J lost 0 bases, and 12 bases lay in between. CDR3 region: CSASKDGSSYEQYF. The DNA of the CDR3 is TGCAGTGCTAGCAAGGACGGCAGCTCCTACGAGCAGTACTTC.

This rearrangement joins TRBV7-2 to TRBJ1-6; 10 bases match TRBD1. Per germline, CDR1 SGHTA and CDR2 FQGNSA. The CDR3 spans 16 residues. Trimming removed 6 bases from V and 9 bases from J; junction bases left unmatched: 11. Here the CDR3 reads CASRELGQGGSSPLHF. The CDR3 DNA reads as TGTGCCAGCAGGGAACTCGGACAGGGGGGCAGTTCACCCCTCCACTTT.

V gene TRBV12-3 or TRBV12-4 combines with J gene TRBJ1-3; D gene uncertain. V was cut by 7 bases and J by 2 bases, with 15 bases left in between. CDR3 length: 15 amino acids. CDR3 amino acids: CASTSLDGPGNTIYF. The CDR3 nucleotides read TGTGCCAGCACCTCTCTGGATGGCCCTGGAAACACCATATATTTT.

The CDR3 loop reads CSARRGLAGQETQYF. CDR3 coding DNA: TGCAGTGCTAGACGGGGACTAGCGGGTCAGGAGACCCAGTACTTC. The J gene is TRBJ2-5, the V gene TRBV20-1, with 12 bases that match TRBD2. CDR1 and CDR2 from the germline V gene are DFQATT and SNEGSKA (reference sequence). V dropped 2 bases and J dropped 5; count of bases not matched to a gene: 6. The CDR3 has 15 residues.

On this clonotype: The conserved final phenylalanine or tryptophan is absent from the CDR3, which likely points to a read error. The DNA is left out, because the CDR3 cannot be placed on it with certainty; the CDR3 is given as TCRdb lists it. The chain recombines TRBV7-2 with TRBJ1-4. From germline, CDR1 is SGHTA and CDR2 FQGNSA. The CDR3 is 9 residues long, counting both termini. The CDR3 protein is CASSFLTDY.

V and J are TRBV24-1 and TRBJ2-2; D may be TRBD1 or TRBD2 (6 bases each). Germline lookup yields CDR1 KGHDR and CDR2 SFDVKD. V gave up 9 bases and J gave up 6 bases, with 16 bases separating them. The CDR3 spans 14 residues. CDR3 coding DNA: TGTGCCACCGCGGGACACATTAGCCCCGGGGAGCTGTTTTTT. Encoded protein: CATAGHISPGELFF.

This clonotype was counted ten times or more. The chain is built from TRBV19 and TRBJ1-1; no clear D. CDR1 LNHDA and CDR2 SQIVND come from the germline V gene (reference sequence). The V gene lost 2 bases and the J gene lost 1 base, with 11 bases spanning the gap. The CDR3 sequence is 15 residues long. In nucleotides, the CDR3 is TGTGCCAGTAGTATAAGGGAGGGTGGGAACACTGAAGCTTTCTTT. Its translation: CASSIREGGNTEAFF.

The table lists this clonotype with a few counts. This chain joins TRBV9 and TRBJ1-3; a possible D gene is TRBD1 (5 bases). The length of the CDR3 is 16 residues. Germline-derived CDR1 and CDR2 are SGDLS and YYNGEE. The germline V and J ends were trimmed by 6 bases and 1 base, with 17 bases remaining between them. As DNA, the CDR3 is TGTGCCAGCACCCGAGGGCCGGGGGGTTCTGGAAACACCATATATTTT. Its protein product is CASTRGPGGSGNTIYF.

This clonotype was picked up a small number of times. The CDR3 DNA is TGTGCCAGCAGCCGAGCCCCAAGAATCTACGAGCAGTACTTC. This translates into CASSRAPRIYEQYF. The chain has TRBV12-3 or TRBV12-4 and TRBJ2-7; D is unclear. The ends were cut back, 6 bases at V and 3 bases at J, with 15 bases in the middle. This CDR3 comprises 14 residues.

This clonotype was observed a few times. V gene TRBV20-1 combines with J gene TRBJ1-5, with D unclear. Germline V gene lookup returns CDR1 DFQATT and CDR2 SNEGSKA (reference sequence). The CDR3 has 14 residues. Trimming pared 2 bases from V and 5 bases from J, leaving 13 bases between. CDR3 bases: TGCAGTGCTAGATTAACAATGCGGGATCAGCCCCAGCATTTT. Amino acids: CSARLTMRDQPQHF.

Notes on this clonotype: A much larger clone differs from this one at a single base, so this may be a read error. CDR3 sequence: CAISRPLTEAFF. In DNA form, the CDR3 reads TGTGCCATCAGTCGCCCCCTGACTGAAGCTTTCTTT. The chain links TRBV10-3 to TRBJ1-1; D is unclear. The length of the CDR3 is 12 residues. Germline V gene lookup returns CDR1 ENHRY and CDR2 SYGVKD. V dropped 5 bases and J dropped 5 bases, with 9 bases sitting between them.